Included here is one T cell receptor (beta chain) sequence, with context. Germline assignment: CDR1 KGHDR and CDR2 SFDVKD. The CDR3 is 13 amino acids. Deletions cut 0 bases from V and 12 bases from J, with 11 bases between. The data were obtained in a study of blood T cells in healthy people across ages. For the second PCR, which ran for about 7 to 11 cycles, a sample-barcoded 5' primer and a J-beta primer mix were used. TCRdb processed the 5' RACE reads anew with MiXCR; each CDR3 protein has one entry. Of 800,000 to 1,300,000 distinct CDR3 sequences listed, under 30% are singletons. Separately, the same data were catalogued under a study of T cells of mothers and their children.

The sample comprised blood. The origin of this receptor is a girl aged 2-9 years in good health. This chain uses TRBV24-1 with TRBJ2-1; perhaps TRBD1 as D (6 bases). CDR3 region: CATSDLQTGGQFF. The CDR3 region has the DNA TGTGCCACCAGTGATTTGCAGACAGGAGGGCAGTTCTTC.